This note documents a single T cell receptor (beta chain) sequence. Its antigen target is currently unknown. No base quality values were provided; no much bigger clone lies one nucleotide off. This entry is derived from a study of cytomegalovirus exposure and HLA in healthy donors (dated by TCRdb to about 2017). Regarding the study in general: An earlier analysis of roughly 500 of the donors reported 276 Gb of sequence data and around 100 million unique TCR beta sequences obtained from roughly 170 million T cells. Several DR-DQ haplotypes were handled as single units for association and clustering because linkage in the cohort was strong. About 280 gigabases of sequencing data and roughly 90 million unique TCR sequences were included in an early release covering roughly 600 HLA-typed donors. A later genetic analysis used genome-wide SNP genotypes for about 65% of the 666 donors, treating that subset as a discovery cohort. The study was designed to test whether signatures of past pathogen exposure could be identified by cataloging public T cell receptors. All discovery cohort repertoires had been generated on a single sequencing platform. In a later analysis, previously published TCR beta repertoires from 550 to 700 donors were re-analyzed and high-resolution HLA genotyping was added so that TCR occurrence patterns could be studied. In the later analysis, no new phenotypic data were used to find candidate immune exposures; instead, reliance was placed on TCR beta sequences and their occurrence across donors. HLA typing included class I and class II loci at four-digit resolution. Using immunosequencing, the study profiled T cell repertoires from around 670 subjects and related those repertoires to cytomegalovirus serostatus. The genetic ancestry cluster associated with self-reported Caucasian donors included 81% of the roughly 400 genotyped donors. In addition to the first cohort of roughly 700 subjects, a separate validation cohort of 130 or so different subjects was used. An earlier analysis of a few hundred of the donors applied high-throughput TCR beta sequencing to assess whether each TCR beta V gene segment acted as functional or pseudogenic. The number of typed donors differed by locus: roughly 620-640 for A, B, C, DRB1 and DQB1; 522 for DQA1; some 590 for DPA1; and some 450 for DPB1. To predict cytomegalovirus infection status, the study combined high-throughput TCR immunosequencing, statistical association of individual TCRs with disease status, and machine learning. Among about 390 genotyped donors of the cohort, an average of approximately 230,000 unique TCR beta nucleotide sequences were sequenced per donor, roughly a sixth of them non-productive. Donor age, sex, ethnicity and CMV serostatus were compiled alongside the repertoire data.

Reading from cysteine to phenylalanine, the CDR3 counts 12 amino acids. Only CDR3 DNA remains: 36 bases, in frame from the first base. V gives up 4 bases and J gives up 4 bases, and the segment between their germline ends measures 10 bases. CDR1 SQVTM and CDR2 ANQGSEA were looked up in the germline V gene. Receptor libraries were prepared by the immunoSEQ multiplex PCR assay. For the multiplex PCR, a mixture combining 60 forward primers for TCR Vbeta segments and 13 reverse primers for TCR Jbeta segments was used. The CDR3 region of rearranged TCR beta genes was amplified from genomic DNA with a multiplex PCR assay. The amplified TCR beta libraries were sequenced on the Illumina HiSeq System as 87-base-pair reads. As for the authors' bioinformatics: A later analysis counted 65 million to 90 million unique TCR beta chains across the roughly 700 repertoires, and roughly 11 million of these chains were shared by at least two donors. Raw reads were error-corrected and collapsed into unique sequences by a nearest-neighbor algorithm in which closely related sequences were merged to remove PCR and sequencing errors. Alignment of CDR3 sequences to IMGT reference sequences was used to assign V, D and J gene segments. For a sequence to be retained, at least a six-nucleotide match to both a V gene segment and a J gene segment was required. A rearrangement counted as productive if the CDR3 had no stop codons and remained in frame with V and J, and every other rearrangement counted as non-productive. CDR3 was defined according to IMGT convention as the region running from the second conserved V-encoded cysteine to the conserved J-encoded phenylalanine. The earlier analysis of 500 to 750 of the donors excluded any sequence lacking an unambiguous match to a single V gene segment. In an earlier analysis of around 600 of the donors, V segments were called functional above 56.7% productive rearrangements and were called segregating when the between-donor standard deviation exceeded 5%. To diagnose cytomegalovirus status from the catalog of TCR beta chain sequences, a statistical classification framework was built. In a later analysis, V and J genes were assigned by comparing TCR nucleotide sequences against IMGT/GENE-DB human TR gene sequences. A later analysis assigned CDR3 sequences and most-parsimonious VDJ recombination scenarios with the TCRdist pipeline. In a later analysis, each TCR beta chain was defined by its CDR3 amino acid sequence together with its V-gene family, and reads lacking a unique V-gene family were excluded. A later analysis removed several hundred highly shared, low-generation-probability nucleotide sequences to deal with suspected cross-contamination and a sequencing artifact. In a later analysis, a clonal expansion index was calculated for each public chain from normalized within-repertoire ranks of inferred template counts. A later analysis computed generation probabilities with a VDJ recombination model fitted to out-of-frame rearrangements, and checked the results against IGoR. A later analysis scored TCR-TCR, TCR-HLA and TCR-CMV co-occurrence with hypergeometric tests, applying a repertoire-size bias correction to TCR pairs. In a later analysis, false discovery rates were estimated by permuting HLA or CMV assignments 20 times. In a later analysis, co-occurring TCRs were grouped with DBSCAN, and TCRdist sequence similarity was added when clustering was performed within HLA-allele-positive subsets. Repertoires with fewer than 30,000 or more than 120,000 public chains, plus five repertoires with anomalous nucleotide sharing, were excluded from co-occurrence clustering. The clones in this table, taken by TCRdb from immuneACCESS, are in-frame only. Not every clone is retained; where verified, under half of the shortfall comes from an unresolved V gene, and the cause of the rest is unknown. The D gene and trimming were derived from the DNA, and the V and J assignments and clone size from that table. Present in this sample are 250,000 to 350,000 clones, just over 85% of which were seen just once. The top ten constitute roughly 4% of the sample.

The cohort comprised under 700 healthy bone marrow donors. Cohort members were all nominally healthy when sampled, although unrecorded immune exposures were likely present. The donor was CMV seropositive and belonged to the group of 250 to 350 seropositive cohort members. Each donor provided a peripheral blood sample, and peripheral blood mononuclear cells were used for TCR beta sequencing. The Qiagen DNeasy Blood Extraction Kit was used to extract genomic DNA from the blood cell samples. The investigation overall reported the following: V-gene and J-gene trimming of TCR beta chains was associated with a missense DCLRE1C variant in a later genetic analysis, and the association was replicated in an independent cohort. The 87-base-pair reads could not distinguish some IMGT-functional V segments, including TRBV6-2 and TRBV6-3, so those segments were excluded. The study gave a list of 150 to 200 TCR beta chains associated with cytomegalovirus. A later analysis reported that several top co-occurrence clusters appeared linked to parvovirus B19, influenza, CMV and Epstein-Barr virus. A later analysis associated roughly 17,000 TCR beta sequences with specific HLA alleles at a false discovery rate of 0.05. The classifier was reported to diagnose cytomegalovirus status with high specificity and sensitivity in both the original and validation cohorts. A later analysis found that HLA-associated TCR beta chains were more clonally expanded and had lower generation probabilities than equally common non-associated chains. According to a later genetic analysis, donors in an Asian-associated ancestry cluster had fewer N-insertions in productive TCRs than the approximately 700-donor mean. In vitro tests confirmed that a few of the cytomegalovirus-associated TCR beta chains recognize cytomegalovirus antigens. Correlated functional status among segregating V segments might reflect linkage disequilibrium, but an unknown experimental factor could not be ruled out. Because counts were too low, seventeen rarely observed V segments, including chromosome 9 orphons, were left out of the earlier analysis of 587 of the donors. The authors suggested that the approach could potentially be extended to other disease states and immunological phenotypes. A later analysis found that most CMV-associated TCR beta chains appeared HLA-restricted, with HLA associations seemingly driven largely by CMV exposure. Sequencing depth was assumed to be roughly uniform across donors in the presence/absence analyses, though that assumption may not hold. When HLA alleles, especially DR and DQ, strongly co-occurred, TCR associations were difficult to assign to individual alleles. Because some donors lacked HLA typing at each locus, the association tests relied only on the typed subset. The only immune exposure information available for the cohort was CMV serostatus. The cohort was sequenced for TCR beta chains only, and without alpha or paired-chain data the features that could be detected were limited. The sequencing pipeline was judged likely to have produced a cluster of highly shared sequence variants as a technical artifact. According to a later analysis, TCR association rates differed among HLA loci, with DRB1 alleles showing the most associated TCRs and HLA-C alleles showing the fewest. Across donors, most TCR sequences were observed very rarely, whereas some public TCRs were present in many individuals. In an earlier analysis of under 600 of the donors, most TCR beta V segments were observed in productive rearrangements about 87% or about 30% of the time, broadly matching IMGT annotations. A further reported finding was that TCR beta sequences accurately predicted the HLA-A and HLA-B alleles for most subjects in the first cohort.

Sample: PBMCs. The clonotype originates from a man aged 40-50 years in good health and CMV-seropositive. The rearranged segments are TRBV29-1 and TRBJ2-5, with TRBD1 perhaps the D gene, on 6 matching bases. The CDR3 here reads CSVVLGGETQYF. In nucleotides, the sequence is TGCAGCGTTGTTCTAGGGGGAGAGACCCAGTACTTC.